This T cell receptor (beta chain) was sequenced for a study of cytomegalovirus exposure and HLA in healthy donors. Unmatched junction bases numbered 3, after V lost 2 bases and J lost 5 bases. Germline CDR1 is SGHVS and CDR2 is FNYEAQ. This CDR3 is built from 14 residues. PCR involved 60 Vbeta and 13 Jbeta primers. TCRdb's copy holds only in-frame clones and misses some; the assay was immunoSEQ multiplex PCR. In the table there are 150,000 to 200,000 clones, roughly four fifths of which are singletons. Findings and limits, study-wide: Most of the TCR beta V segments (in an earlier analysis) were productive either about 87% or about 30% of the time. Reportedly, a later analysis found an Asian-associated ancestry cluster had fewer N-insertions than the roughly 630-donor mean.

This clone was detected only a few times. Its antigen remains unidentified. Sequencing used PBMCs. The sequence derives from a woman between 18 and 29 years old in good health and CMV-seropositive. The gene calls are TRBV7-6 and TRBJ2-1; 7 positions match TRBD2. The CDR3 region is CASSLRRGNNEQFF. The CDR3 DNA sequence: TGTGCCAGCAGCTTAAGGCGGGGGAACAATGAGCAGTTCTTC.